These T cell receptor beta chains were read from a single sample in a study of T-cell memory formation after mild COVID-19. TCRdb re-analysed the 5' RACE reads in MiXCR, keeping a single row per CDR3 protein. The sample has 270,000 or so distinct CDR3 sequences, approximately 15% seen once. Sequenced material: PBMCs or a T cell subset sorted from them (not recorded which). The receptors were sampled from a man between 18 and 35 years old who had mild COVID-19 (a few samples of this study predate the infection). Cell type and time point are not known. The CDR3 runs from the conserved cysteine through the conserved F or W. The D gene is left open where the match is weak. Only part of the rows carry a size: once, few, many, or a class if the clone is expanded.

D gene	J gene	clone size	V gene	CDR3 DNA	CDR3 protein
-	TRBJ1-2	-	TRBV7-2	TGTGCCAGCAGCTCACCCCCCGGTAGCCCGAATAACTATGGCTACACCTTC	CASSSPPGSPNNYGYTF
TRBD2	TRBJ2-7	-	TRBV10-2	TGCGCCAGCAGTGACCCAGTAGCGGGGGCCCCCTACGAGCAGTACTTC	CASSDPVAGAPYEQYF
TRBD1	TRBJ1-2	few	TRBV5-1	TGCGCCAGCAGCTTGGAACAGGGGTCCCTCTATGGCTACACCTTC	CASSLEQGSLYGYTF
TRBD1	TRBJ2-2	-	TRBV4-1	TGCGCCAGCAGCCAAGTGAGGACAGGGGGCGCCAACACCGGGGAGCTGTTTTTT	CASSQVRTGGANTGELFF
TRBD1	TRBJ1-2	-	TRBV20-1	TGCAGTGCCATGATGACAGGGTTGGATGGCTACACCTTC	CSAMMTGLDGYTF
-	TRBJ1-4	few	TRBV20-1	TGCAGTGCTAGAGTGCTTGCCTCAGAAGGGAAACTGTTTTTT	CSARVLASEGKLFF
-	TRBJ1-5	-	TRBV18	TGTGCCAGCTCCCCTCAACGGAATCAGCCCCAGCATTTT	CASSPQRNQPQHF
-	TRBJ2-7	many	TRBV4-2	TGTGCCAGCAGCCAAGAATCTTCCCGAGGGACGGAGCAGTACTTC	CASSQESSRGTEQYF
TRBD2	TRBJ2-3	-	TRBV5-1	TGCGCCAGCAGCTCCAGGGCAGCGGGGGACACAGATACGCAGTATTTT	CASSSRAAGDTDTQYF
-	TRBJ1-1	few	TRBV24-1	TGTGCCACCAGTGACTACATGAACACTGAAGCTTTCTTT	CATSDYMNTEAFF
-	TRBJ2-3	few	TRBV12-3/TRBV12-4	TGTGCCAGCAGCCGGCCGGGCTGGGGAGAGGAGCAGTATTTT	CASSRPGWGEEQYF
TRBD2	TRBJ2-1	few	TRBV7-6	TGTGCCAGCAGCCCTAACAGCGGGGGGCTAGAGCAGTTCTTC	CASSPNSGGLEQFF
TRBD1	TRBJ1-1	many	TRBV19	TGTGCCAGTAGCCGAAGGACAGGGAACACTGAAGCTTTCTTT	CASSRRTGNTEAFF
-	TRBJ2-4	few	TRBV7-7	TGTGCTAGCATCATTTCCGCCAGGGGTGGAAACATTCAGTACTTC	CASIISARGGNIQYF
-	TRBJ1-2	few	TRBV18	TGTGCCAGCTCACAATCACGTAGGCAGATCTATGGCTACACCTTC	CASSQSRRQIYGYTF
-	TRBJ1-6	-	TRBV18	TGTGCCAGCTCACCACCATCCGGTTCTGCCTATAATTCACCCCTCCACTTT	CASSPPSGSAYNSPLHF
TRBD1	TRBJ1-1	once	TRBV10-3	TGTGCCATCAGTGAGAACGGACAGGGAGAGACTGAAGCTTTCTTT	CAISENGQGETEAFF
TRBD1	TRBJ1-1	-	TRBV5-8	TGTGCCAGCAGCTTAGGGGACAGGGTTACTGAAGCTTTCTTT	CASSLGDRVTEAFF
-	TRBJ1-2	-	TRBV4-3	TGCGCCAGCAGCAAGAGTACAGCTGCTAACTATGGCTACACCTTC	CASSKSTAANYGYTF
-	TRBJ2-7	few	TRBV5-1	TGCGCCAGCAGTATCTCAGGGTTCAACGAGCAGTACTTC	CASSISGFNEQYF
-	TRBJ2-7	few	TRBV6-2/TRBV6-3	TGTGCCAGCAGTGCGTCAGGGGTCTTTCCCTACGAGCAGTACTTC	CASSASGVFPYEQYF
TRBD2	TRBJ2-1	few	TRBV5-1	TGCGCCAGTATACGGGGGGGAGGACTCTACAATGAGCAGTTCTTC	CASIRGGGLYNEQFF
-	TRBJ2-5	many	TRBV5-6	TGTGCCAGCAGCTTTCAAGAGACCCAGTACTTC	CASSFQETQYF
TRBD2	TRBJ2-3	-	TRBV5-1	TGCGCCAGCAGCCCCCAGGCGGGGGGGACAGATACGCAGTATTTT	CASSPQAGGTDTQYF
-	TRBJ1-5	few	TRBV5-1	TGCGCCAGCAGCTTGGTGCCAGGGCAGGAGCAGCCCCAGCATTTT	CASSLVPGQEQPQHF
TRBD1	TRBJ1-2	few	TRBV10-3	TGTGCCATCAGGACAGGGGGCTCGTCCTATGGCTACACCTTC	CAIRTGGSSYGYTF
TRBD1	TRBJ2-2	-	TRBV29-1	TGCAGCGCGGACAGGGGATACACCGGGGAGCTGTTTTTT	CSADRGYTGELFF
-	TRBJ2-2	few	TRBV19	TGTGCCAGTAGTATCGCCCAGAACACCGGGGAGCTGTTTTTT	CASSIAQNTGELFF
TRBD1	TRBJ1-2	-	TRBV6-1	TGTGCCAGCCTGGCCCCAACAGGGGGCTATGGCTACACCTTC	CASLAPTGGYGYTF
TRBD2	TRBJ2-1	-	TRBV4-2	TGTGCCAGCAGCCAGGCAAGCGGGGGGCCTCTCAATGAGCAGTTCTTC	CASSQASGGPLNEQFF
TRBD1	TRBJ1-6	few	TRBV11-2	TGTGCCAGCAGCCCAGGGGACAGGGGGCTAGGGGCCCTCCACTTT	CASSPGDRGLGALHF
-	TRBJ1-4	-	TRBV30	TGTGCCTGGTCCTGGGGGCCAACTAATGAAAAACTGTTTTTT	CAWSWGPTNEKLFF
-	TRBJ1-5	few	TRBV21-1	TGTGCCAGCAGCAAAGCCAGGGAGGGCAATCAGCCCCAGCATTTT	CASSKAREGNQPQHF
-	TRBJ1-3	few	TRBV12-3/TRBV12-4	TGTGCCAGCAGTTTAGGCGTTTTTTCCGCCCTTAACGAGGGAAACACCATATATTTT	CASSLGVFSALNEGNTIYF
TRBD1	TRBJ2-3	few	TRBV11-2	TGTGCCAGCAGCTTGTTAGGGCAGGGGGCCTCAGATACGCAGTATTTT	CASSLLGQGASDTQYF
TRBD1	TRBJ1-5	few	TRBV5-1	TGCGCCAGCAGCTCACAGGGGGGTAGCAATCAGCCCCAGCATTTT	CASSSQGGSNQPQHF
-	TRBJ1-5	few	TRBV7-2	TGTGCCAGCAGCTTATTCCCCATAAATCAGCCCCAGCATTTT	CASSLFPINQPQHF
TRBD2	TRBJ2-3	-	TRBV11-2	TGTGCCAGCAGGTCTAGCGGGGGGGTCACAGATACGCAGTATTTT	CASRSSGGVTDTQYF
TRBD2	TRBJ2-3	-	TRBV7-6	TGTGCCAGCAGCTCGACTAGCTACTTCACAGATACGCAGTATTTT	CASSSTSYFTDTQYF
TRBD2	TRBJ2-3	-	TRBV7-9	TGTGCCAGCAGCCCCTGGACTAGCACGCAGTATTTT	CASSPWTSTQYF
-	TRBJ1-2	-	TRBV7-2	TGTGCCAGCAGCTTAGGTAGGGGGAGGCCTGGCTACACCTTC	CASSLGRGRPGYTF
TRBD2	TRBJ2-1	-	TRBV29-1	TGCAGCGTGGGGGGGGACAATGAGCAGTTCTTC	CSVGGDNEQFF